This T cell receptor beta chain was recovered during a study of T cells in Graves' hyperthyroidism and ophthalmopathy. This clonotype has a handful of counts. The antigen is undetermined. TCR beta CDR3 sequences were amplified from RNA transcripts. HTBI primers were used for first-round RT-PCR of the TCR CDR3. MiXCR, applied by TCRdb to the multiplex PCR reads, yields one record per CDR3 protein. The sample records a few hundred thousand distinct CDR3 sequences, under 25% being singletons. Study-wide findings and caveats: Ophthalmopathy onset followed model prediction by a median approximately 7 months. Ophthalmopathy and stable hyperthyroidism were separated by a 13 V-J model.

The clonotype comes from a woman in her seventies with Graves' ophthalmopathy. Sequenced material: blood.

CDR3 in DNA: TGTGCCAGCAGATTACAAATACAGGGCACTGAAGCTTTCTTT. It encodes CASRLQIQGTEAFF. V and J are TRBV7-2 and TRBJ1-1; D may be TRBD1 (6 bases). V shed 6 bases and J shed 4 bases, with 15 bases lying between them. The CDR3 is 14 amino acids. CDR1 and CDR2 (germline): SGHTA, FQGNSA.